These 2 T cell receptor beta chains were sequenced from one sample in a study of blood T cells in healthy people across ages. Combining a sample-barcoded 5' primer with a J-beta primer mix, a second PCR ran for about 6 to 11 cycles. TCRdb reprocessed the 5' RACE reads via MiXCR and lists one record per CDR3 protein. Among about 800,000 distinct CDR3 sequences listed, roughly 60% were seen once. Sequenced: blood. The receptor set was obtained from a man aged 25 to 40 in good health.

The DNA for the CDR3 is TGCGCCAGCAGCTTGGAGGCGGGGGTTACGGAGACCCAGTACTTC. It is translated as CASSLEAGVTETQYF. V is TRBV5-1 and J is TRBJ2-5; the match to TRBD2 covers 7 bases. Unmatched junction bases numbered 7, after V lost 0 bases and J lost 5 bases. Germline V gene sequence: CDR1 SGHRS, CDR2 YFSETQ. The CDR3 is 15 residues long.

The gene calls are TRBV4-1 and TRBJ2-4; D might be TRBD2 (5 bases). Trimming took off 1 base at V and 6 bases at J, with 10 bases between the two ends. The germline V gene has CDR1 MGHRA and CDR2 YSYEKL. The CDR3 extends over 14 amino acids. The CDR3 sequence: CASSQGERINIQYF. The CDR3 coding sequence is TGCGCCAGCAGCCAAGGGGAGAGAATAAACATTCAGTACTTC.